This T cell receptor (beta chain) was found in a study of blood T cell repertoires in COVID-19 (dated by TCRdb to about 2020). Some background on the complete study: Collaborator samples came from the United States, Italy and Spain and covered acute and convalescent phases of COVID-19. The prospective study material was composed of cDNA or gDNA derived from T cells, B-cell-depleted T cells, or PBMCs. The dataset comprised deeply sampled blood TCRbeta repertoires from subjects exposed to, actively infected with, or recovered from COVID-19. The repertoires were made available in a free public database intended to serve as a resource for research on the immune response to SARS-CoV-2. Samples came from the ongoing ImmuneRACE study (first 160 participants) plus 1,254 subjects from 6 global collaborators. Nearly every sample came with metadata listing a de-identified subject ID, COVID-19 status, age in years and sex. Where available, HLA class I and class II types were taken from metadata supplied by the sample provider and were not determined by assay-based typing.

V is reduced by 1 base and J by 10 bases, leaving a spacing of 15 bases between them. Reading the germline V gene gives CDR1 SGHRS and CDR2 YFSETQ. The CDR3, from cysteine to phenylalanine, totals 14 residues. Left in the record is the CDR3 DNA by itself, 42 bases read in frame from the first base. Beyond this particular receptor, the publication reports: The quantity of clinical and demographic metadata differed by source and by participant and was supplied without curation.

Each collaborating institution followed its own protocols to collect whole blood in K2EDTA tubes. For TCRbeta analysis, collaborator samples were shipped as frozen whole blood, as isolated PBMCs, or as DNA extracted from either sample type. TCRbeta CDR3 regions were amplified from genomic DNA by means of the immunoSEQ Assay, a bias-controlled multiplex PCR. Per the authors' processing: The number of nucleated cells in each sample was estimated from the amplification of reference gene primers within the assay. To quantify the absolute abundance of each unique TCRbeta CDR3 rearrangement, sequence reads were collapsed and filtered. For each sample, productive Simpson clonality was calculated as the square root of Simpson's diversity index over productive rearrangements. This is the immuneACCESS table as TCRdb keeps it, with only in-frame sequences that have V and J called. A part of the clones is gone; compared with another copy, unresolved V genes explain less than half, and the rest is unexplained. V, J and clone size are taken as reported in that table, and D and trimming were inferred from the DNA itself. This sample holds 110,000 to 150,000 clones; 82% were observed only once. 4% to 5% of the sample lies in the top ten.

To note about this clone: Its target antigen remains unknown. Base qualities are missing; no much larger clone stands one base away.

This receptor chain uses TRBV5-1 and TRBJ2-1; a weak D assignment points to TRBD1 (6 bases agree). The clonotype was recovered from a woman of 80 years or more with acute or convalescent COVID-19. The sequencing sample was made of peripheral blood. At the DNA level, the sequence is TGCGCCAGCAGCTTGTATCAGAAGGGGGAGGAGCAGTTCTTC. This yields the protein CASSLYQKGEEQFF. When the CDR3 is completed using the reference TRBV5-1 and TRBJ2-1 genes on either side, the full variable domain is KAGVTQTPRYLIKTRGQQVTLSCSPISGHRSVSWYQQTPGQGLQFLFEYFSETQRNKGNFPGRFSGRQFSNSRSEMNVSTLELGDSALYLCASSLYQKGEEQFFGPGTRLTVL.